This T cell receptor (beta chain) was recovered during a study of blood T cells in healthy people across ages. This clonotype was found many times. The antigen remains undetermined. CDR1 is MNHNY and CDR2 is SVGAGI in the germline V gene (reference sequence). The V segment lost 7 bases and the J segment 7 bases; nucleotides outside the gene matches: 12. The CDR3 has 15 residues. The authors ran a second PCR of roughly 6 to 12 cycles using a sample-barcoded 5' primer and a J-beta primer mix. Each CDR3 protein gets one entry after TCRdb re-called the 5' RACE reads with MiXCR. The sample has 800,000 to 950,000 distinct CDR3 sequences, 25% to 30% seen once. The individuals who served as donors were healthy Caucasians living in Russia, aged about 6 to 95. About 10 milliliters was the volume of peripheral blood drawn from each donor. Study observations and caveats: For the donors, CMV status was unknown and possibly confounded expanded clonotype changes.

These data are also associated with another study on T cells of mothers and their children. From that report: Reads obtained per mother exceeded 8.5 million TCR beta CDR3 reads, with several million obtained per child.

This clonotype was sampled from a middle-aged woman in good health. This chain connects TRBV6-6 to TRBJ2-1, with 8 bases identical to TRBD1. Input material: blood. CDR3 amino acids: CASTDIRGRGNEQFF. CDR3 DNA sequence: TGTGCCAGCACCGATATCAGGGGGCGCGGGAATGAGCAGTTCTTC.